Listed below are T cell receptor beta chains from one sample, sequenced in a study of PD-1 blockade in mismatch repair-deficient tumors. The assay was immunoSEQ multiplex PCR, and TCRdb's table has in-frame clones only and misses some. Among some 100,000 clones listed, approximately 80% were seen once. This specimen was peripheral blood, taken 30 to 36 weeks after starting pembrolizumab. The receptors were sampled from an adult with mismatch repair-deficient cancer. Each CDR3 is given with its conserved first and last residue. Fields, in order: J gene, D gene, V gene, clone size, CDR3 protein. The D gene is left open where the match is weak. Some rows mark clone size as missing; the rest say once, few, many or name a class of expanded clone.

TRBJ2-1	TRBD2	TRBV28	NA	CAIPGTSGSNEQFF
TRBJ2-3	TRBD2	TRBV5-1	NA	CASSLIPSGGTDTQYF
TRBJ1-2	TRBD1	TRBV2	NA	CASTQQGPYGYTF
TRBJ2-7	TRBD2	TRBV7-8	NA	CASSLGASGTSYEQYF
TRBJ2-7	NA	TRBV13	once	CASSFEGPSYEQYF
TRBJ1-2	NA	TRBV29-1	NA	CSVEARGESYGYTF
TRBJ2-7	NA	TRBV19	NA	CASAGWRDSYEQYF
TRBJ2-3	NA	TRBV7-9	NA	CASSAETTDTQYF
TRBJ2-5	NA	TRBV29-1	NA	CSVATGIGETQYF
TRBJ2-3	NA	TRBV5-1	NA	CASSLAQDTDTQYF
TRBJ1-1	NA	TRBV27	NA	CASSSEGGRRTEAFF
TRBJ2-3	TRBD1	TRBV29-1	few	CSVAEQGATDTQYF
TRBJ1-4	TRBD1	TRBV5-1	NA	CASTQGGPNEKLFF
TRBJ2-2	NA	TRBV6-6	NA	CASSSKLVPNTGELFF
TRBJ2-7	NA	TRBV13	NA	CASSLSGQIINYEQYF
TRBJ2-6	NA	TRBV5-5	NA	CASSLPTGANVLTF
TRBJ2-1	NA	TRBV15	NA	CATSRESGTYNEQFF
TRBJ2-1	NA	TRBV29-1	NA	CSMGQAYNEQFF
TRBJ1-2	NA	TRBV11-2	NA	CASSANLGSYGYTF
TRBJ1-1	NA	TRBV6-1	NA	CASSEGPGVTEAFF
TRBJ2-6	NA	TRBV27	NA	CASRFTGPAPGANVLTF
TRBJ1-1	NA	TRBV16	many	CASSQFEMNTEAFF
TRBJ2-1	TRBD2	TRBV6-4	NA	CASSASSGASYNEQFF
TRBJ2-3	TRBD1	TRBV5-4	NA	CASSGQGTETGDTQYF
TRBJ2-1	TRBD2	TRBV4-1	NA	CASSPPTRREDEQFF
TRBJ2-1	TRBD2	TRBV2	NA	CASSNGRGDNEQFF
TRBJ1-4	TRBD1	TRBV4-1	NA	CASSQVIPPGQGVSEKLFF
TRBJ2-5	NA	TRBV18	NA	CASSPPGRGTQYF
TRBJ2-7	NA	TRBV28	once	CASSLDYEQYF
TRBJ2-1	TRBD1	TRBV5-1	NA	CASSNIRTGSYNEQFF
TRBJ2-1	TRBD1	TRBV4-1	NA	CASSLGQGTGNEQFF
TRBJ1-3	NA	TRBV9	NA	CASSGDLGNTIYF
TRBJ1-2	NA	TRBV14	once	CASSRLPGTLNYGYTF
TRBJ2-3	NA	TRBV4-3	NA	CASSQISGSDTQYF
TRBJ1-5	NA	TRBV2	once	CASSELRVEPQHF
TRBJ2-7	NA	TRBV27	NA	CASSFRVTYEQYF
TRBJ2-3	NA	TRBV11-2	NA	CASTSRTGSTDTQYF
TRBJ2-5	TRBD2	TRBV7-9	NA	CASSLVRLAGSSTQETQYF
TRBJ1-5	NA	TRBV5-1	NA	CASSPGEGFNQPQHF
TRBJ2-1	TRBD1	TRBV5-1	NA	CASSSTGQGMTQFF
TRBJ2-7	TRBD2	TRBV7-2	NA	CASSLALAGGNEQYF
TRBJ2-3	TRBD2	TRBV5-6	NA	CASTYIAGGGTDTQYF
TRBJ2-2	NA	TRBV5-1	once	CASSLGVTGELFF
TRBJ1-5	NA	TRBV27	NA	CASSLMGGTSYSNQPQHF
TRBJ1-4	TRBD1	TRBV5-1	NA	CASRRDSNEKLFF
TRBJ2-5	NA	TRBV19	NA	CASSITGGTLQETQYF
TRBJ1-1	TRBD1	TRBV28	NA	CASSPGTAANTEAFF
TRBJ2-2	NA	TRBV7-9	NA	CASSLGQLQGSGELFF
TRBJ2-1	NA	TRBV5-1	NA	CASSLGDLLVNEQFF
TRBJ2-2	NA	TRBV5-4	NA	CASSRTPDGGELFF
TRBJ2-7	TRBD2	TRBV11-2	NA	CASSLRVAGGLSSYEQYF
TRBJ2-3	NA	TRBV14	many	CASSDFGRAPDTQYF
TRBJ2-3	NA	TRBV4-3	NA	CASSQRLVGTDTQYF